The clone carrying this T cell receptor (beta chain) was found a few times. With around 490 ng total RNA as template and a constant-region primer, TCR beta cDNA was made. It was through three nested multiplex PCR rounds of slightly modified ARM-PCR that TCR beta libraries arose. A C-beta reverse primer and TRBV1-TRBV30 forward primers served in each of the first two PCR rounds, at about 10 cycles apiece. In TCRdb, the multiplex PCR reads were re-called with MiXCR into one record per CDR3 protein. Here the sample spans about 120,000 distinct CDR3 sequences, around 62% being singletons. The data were taken from a study of tumor-infiltrating lymphocytes in primary liver carcinoma. Whole-study context: Staging placed the tumors at T1-T3 N0M0, and they measured roughly 4 to 10 cm across.

Co-extraction of RNA and DNA was performed on about 20-32 mg of unsorted bulk tissue. Looked up from germline, CDR1 is MNHEY and CDR2 is SMNVEV (reference sequence). The CDR3 contains 14 residues. V was cut by 2 bases and J by 3 bases, with 11 bases left in between. The receptor was isolated from a woman aged 55-75 years with primary liver carcinoma and hepatitis B virus infection. The material sequenced was liver tumor tissue from sampling region 1. The subset here: tumor region T1, superior pole. The J gene is TRBJ2-7, the V gene TRBV27, with D tentatively TRBD1 (6 bases). For the CDR3, the DNA is TGTGCCAGCAGTTTAAAAGGACAGCGCTACGAGCAGTACTTC. This gives the protein CASSLKGQRYEQYF.